One and the same sample provided the 32 T cell receptor beta chains below, sequenced in a study of metastatic and nonmetastatic thyroid tumors. TCRdb called clones again from the PCR reads with MiXCR. The data contain 20,000 to 25,000 clones, 20% to 25% of them singletons. Prior to thyroid surgery, none of the patients had received any treatment. The source material was adjacent normal tissue. The receptors were gathered from a female donor with papillary thyroid cancer or a benign thyroid nodule (not recorded which). Some clones in this sample may be carry-over from other donors' samples.

The J gene is TRBJ2-7, the V gene TRBV20-1; possible D gene TRBD2, 6 bases. Germline assignment: CDR1 DFQATT and CDR2 SNEGSKA (reference sequence). This CDR3 contains 13 residues. Trimming shortened V by 6 bases and J by 6 bases, and 18 bases separated the two germline ends. CDR3 residues: CSALLAGTFEQYF. For the CDR3, the DNA is TGCAGTGCCCTGTTGGCGGGGACCTTCGAGCAGTACTTC.

The chain carries TRBV12-3 or TRBV12-4 and TRBJ1-1, with TRBD1 as a possible D gene (5 bases). The V gene lost 6 bases and the J gene lost 2 bases, with 13 bases spanning the gap. The CDR3 is 14 amino acids. CDR3 amino acids: CASSPGTLNTEAFF. The DNA of the CDR3 is TGTGCCAGCAGCCCTGGGACCCTAAACACTGAAGCTTTCTTT.

This clone was detected ten times or more. The chain combines TRBV4-2 with TRBJ2-2, with 12 bases aligning to TRBD2. CDR3 size: 15 residues. Germline lookup yields CDR1 LGHNA and CDR2 YNFKEQ. The V gene end was trimmed by 2 bases and the J gene end by 5 bases; junction bases not matched to a gene: 0. The CDR3 spells CASSQLAGGTGELFF. CDR3 nucleotides: TGTGCCAGCAGCCAACTAGCGGGAGGGACCGGGGAGCTGTTTTTT.

This clone was seen a few times. One end of the junction does not line up with germline, which may come from a read error. The J gene is TRBJ1-5, the V gene TRBV28; tentative D call: TRBD1 (5 bases). CDR1 is MDHEN, CDR2 SYDVKM, per germline. This CDR3 spans 14 amino acids. DNA of the CDR3: TGTTCCAGCAGTTACTCGGGGCGAAATCAGCCTCAGCATTTT. Translating it yields CSSSYSGRNQPQHF.

The table lists this clone with many counts. The chain links TRBV27 to TRBJ2-3; D assignment may be TRBD1 or TRBD2 (5 bases each). The germline CDR1 and CDR2 sequences are MNHEY and SMNVEV (reference sequence). V was clipped by 3 bases and J by 11 bases, with 30 bases between them. The CDR3 extends over 18 amino acids. DNA of the CDR3: TGTGCCAGCAGTTTTAGTTTTCGGCCGGGACCCTCTGGGTTAGGGCAGTATTTT. This sequence encodes CASSFSFRPGPSGLGQYF.

This clone was recorded at least ten times. Other DNA sequences from this sample encode an identical CDR3 as well. This sequence joins TRBV6-1 and TRBJ2-3, with 11 positions matching TRBD2. V gave up 2 bases and J gave up 6 bases; unmatched junction bases: 10. CDR3 length equals 17 residues. CDR1 is MNHNS, CDR2 SASEGT, per germline. CDR3 region: CASSESTSGKLGDTQYF. CDR3 in DNA: TGTGCCAGCAGTGAATCGACTAGCGGGAAGCTGGGGGATACGCAGTATTTT.

This sequence joins TRBV4-2 and TRBJ2-5, with 13 nucleotides matching TRBD2. The CDR3 is made up of 17 amino acids. Per the germline V gene, CDR1 is LGHNA and CDR2 is YNFKEQ. The V segment lost 4 bases and the J segment 1 base; nucleotides outside the gene matches: 6. The CDR3 bases are TGTGCCAGCAGCCTCGCACTAGCGGGAGGGCCCCAAGAGACCCAGTACTTC. This gives the protein CASSLALAGGPQETQYF.

By sample share, this clone is medium-sized. The chain uses TRBV10-2 and TRBJ2-1, with 9 positions matching TRBD1. The length of the CDR3 is 13 residues. From germline, CDR1 is WSHSY and CDR2 SAAADI. V dropped 0 bases and J dropped 15; count of bases not matched to a gene: 6. CDR3 sequence reads: CASSESLQGARFF. In nucleotides, the CDR3 is TGCGCCAGCAGTGAGTCGTTACAGGGGGCTCGGTTCTTC.

This clone was observed at least ten times. The chain is built from TRBV5-1 and TRBJ1-4; TRBD1 matches at 9 bases. V shed 5 bases, J shed 2 bases, and the junction held 7 bases outside the gene matches. Germline assignment: CDR1 SGHRS and CDR2 YFSETQ. The CDR3 is 16 residues long. CDR3 loop: CASRAGTGITNEKLFF. As DNA, the CDR3 is TGCGCCAGCAGGGCCGGGACAGGGATTACTAATGAAAAACTGTTTTTT.

Judged by abundance, this clone is medium-sized. The chain is built from TRBV6-1 and TRBJ2-7; 7 nucleotides match TRBD1. The CDR3 runs 14 residues. Germline CDR1 reads MNHNS; CDR2 reads SASEGT. Losses at the gene ends were 6 bases for V and 3 bases for J; bases not matched to a gene: 8. The CDR3 region is CASRTGSTYYEQYF. In nucleotides, the CDR3 is TGTGCCAGCAGGACAGGGTCCACTTACTACGAGCAGTACTTC.

This chain links TRBV20-1 with TRBJ1-1, with TRBD1 matching over 9 bases. This CDR3 is 14 amino acids long. Germline CDR1 is DFQATT and CDR2 is SNEGSKA (reference sequence). The V segment lost 4 bases and the J segment 11 bases; nucleotides outside the gene matches: 14. The CDR3 here is CSATDDRGRNGAFF. In DNA form, the CDR3 reads TGCAGTGCTACCGATGACAGGGGGAGGAATGGGGCTTTCTTT.

This clone ranks as medium-sized (0.01 to 0.1%). The chain is built from TRBV27 and TRBJ1-1; D not resolved. The V gene lost 0 bases and the J gene lost 4 bases, with 12 bases spanning the gap. Germline CDR1 and CDR2: MNHEY and SMNVEV (reference sequence). The CDR3 is made up of 15 amino acids. The CDR3 loop is CASSLSPIVATEAFF. The CDR3 DNA reads as TGTGCCAGCAGTTTATCCCCTATAGTAGCCACTGAAGCTTTCTTT.

This clone has at least ten counts. The rearrangement links TRBV4-1 to TRBJ2-4; D may correspond to TRBD1 or TRBD2 (5 bases each). Germline lookup yields CDR1 MGHRA and CDR2 YSYEKL. This CDR3 comprises 16 residues. Between the trimmed V and J ends, which lost 1 base and 0 bases, there was a span of 10 bases. In nucleotides, the CDR3 is TGCGCCAGCAGCCAAGCGTCCGGGACAGCCAAAAACATTCAGTACTTC. It encodes CASSQASGTAKNIQYF.

Note on this clone: Because it lacks the conserved phenylalanine or tryptophan at the end, this CDR3 is likely a read error. The V and J genes are TRBV12-3 or TRBV12-4 and TRBJ2-7; maybe TRBD2 (5 bases). The V end was cut by 4 bases, the J end by 6 bases, with 16 bases between. This CDR3 region has 14 residues. The DNA for the CDR3 is TGTGCCAGCAGTTGGGGTAGCGAAGCTTGCGAGCAGTACTCG. It encodes CASSWGSEACEQYS.

About this clone itself: The junction shows a germline mismatch at one end, possibly a read error. CDR3 bases: TGTGCCAGTAGTATCCCATCGCAGAATAAGCAGTCCTTC. It yields the protein CASSIPSQNKQSF. The chain recombines TRBV19 with TRBJ2-1; D unclear. The CDR3 has 13 residues. Germline CDR1 LNHDA, CDR2 SQIVND (reference sequence).

The V call is TRBV11-2, the J call TRBJ1-6, with D perhaps TRBD1 (5 bases). The V end lost 3 bases, the J end lost 7 bases, and 25 bases lay between the germline ends. CDR1 and CDR2 from the germline V gene are SGHAT and FQNNGV. The CDR3 extends over 19 amino acids. Here the CDR3 reads CASSLRDDSLMFRNSPLHF. The CDR3 DNA reads as TGTGCCAGCAGCTTGAGAGACGACAGTTTAATGTTCCGAAATTCACCCCTCCACTTT.

In its sample, this clone was seen many times. The V call is TRBV11-1, the J call TRBJ2-2, with TRBD1 matching 8 bases. Germline-derived CDR1 and CDR2 are SGHAT and FQDESV (reference sequence). The length of the CDR3 is 16 residues. V shed 5 bases and J 6 bases; nucleotides not matched to a gene: 11. The CDR3, as DNA: TGTGCCAGCAGCGCCCGACAGGGGAGAATTGCCGGGGAGCTGTTTTTT. Amino acid sequence: CASSARQGRIAGELFF.

The chain uses TRBV27 and TRBJ1-1; the D gene is possibly TRBD1 (5 bases). CDR1 is MNHEY and CDR2 is SMNVEV in the germline V gene (reference sequence). V dropped 8 bases and J dropped 1 base, with 20 bases sitting between them. This CDR3 is 16 amino acids long. CDR3 coding DNA: TGTGCCAGCTCTCCCCCCCCGGGACGGAAGAACACTGAAGCTTTCTTT. It is translated as CASSPPPGRKNTEAFF.

This clone was counted many times. J is TRBJ2-7 and V is TRBV29-1; weak D call: TRBD1 (6 bases). The V end lost 7 bases, the J end lost 3 bases, and 13 bases lay between the germline ends. Germline V CDR1 and CDR2: SQVTM, ANQGSEA. The CDR3 extends over 12 amino acids. In DNA form, the CDR3 reads TGCAGCGGCCGCGGACAGAACTACGAGCAGTACTTC. Amino acids: CSGRGQNYEQYF.

This clone occurred many times. The chain is built from TRBV6-5 and TRBJ1-2; tentative D call: TRBD1 (5 bases). The CDR3 runs 15 residues. Germline CDR1 is MNHEY and CDR2 is SVGAGI. Trimming cost V 0 bases and J 4 bases, with 12 bases left between them. CDR3 amino acids: CASSYSGRASYGYTF. The CDR3 DNA is TGTGCCAGCAGTTACTCGGGCAGGGCCAGCTATGGCTACACCTTC.

This clone was counted many times. The V and J genes are TRBV15 and TRBJ2-4; a possible D gene is TRBD2 (5 bases). CDR3 length: 13 amino acids. With 4 bases removed from V and 4 bases from J, the gap between germline ends came to 8 bases. Germline CDR1 is LNHNV and CDR2 is YYDKDF (reference sequence). The CDR3: CATSIGLKNIQYF. CDR3 DNA sequence: TGTGCCACCAGCATAGGACTGAAAAACATTCAGTACTTC.

The chain links TRBV11-2 to TRBJ2-7; no clear D gene. Trimming cost V 0 bases and J 0 bases, with 9 bases left between them. From germline, CDR1 is SGHAT and CDR2 FQNNGV. The CDR3 runs 15 residues. The DNA of the CDR3 is TGTGCCAGCAGCTTAGATCCCGAAAGCTCCTACGAGCAGTACTTC. Encoded protein: CASSLDPESSYEQYF.

The chain is built from TRBV20-1 and TRBJ2-7; possible D gene TRBD1, 8 bases. Germline CDR1 and CDR2: DFQATT and SNEGSKA (reference sequence). V was shortened by 2 bases and J by 6 bases, with 17 bases between the two germline ends. The CDR3 is made up of 14 amino acids. The CDR3 reads CSARPPDREGEQYF. Here the CDR3 DNA reads TGCAGTGCTAGACCCCCGGACAGGGAGGGCGAGCAGTACTTC.

The chain couples TRBV11-3 to TRBJ2-1; the D gene is possibly TRBD1 (6 bases). There are 13 residues in the CDR3. V was clipped by 3 bases and J by 9 bases, with 12 bases between them. Germline CDR1 is SGHNT and CDR2 is YENEEA. This chain's CDR3 is CASSFGQGSEQFF. The DNA of the CDR3 is TGTGCCAGCAGCTTTGGCCAGGGGAGTGAGCAGTTCTTC.

This clone was counted at least ten times. This chain links TRBV6-2 or TRBV6-3 with TRBJ1-4, with 10 bases matching TRBD1. Per germline, CDR1 MNHEY and CDR2 SVGEGT. The CDR3 contains 14 residues. V trimming: 5 bases; J trimming: 8 bases; junction bases outside the gene matches: 5. The CDR3 nucleotides read TGTGCCAGCAGTCCCGGGACAGGGGTGGAAAAACTGTTTTTT. This encodes CASSPGTGVEKLFF.

This clone is termed medium-sized. This sequence joins TRBV27 and TRBJ2-7; D gene unclear. The CDR3 runs 14 residues. Germline values: CDR1 MNHEY, CDR2 SMNVEV (reference sequence). V shed 1 base and J shed 3 bases, with 10 bases lying between them. In nucleotides, the CDR3 is TGTGCCAGCAGTTTATGGCACTCCTACTACGAGCAGTACTTC. As protein: CASSLWHSYYEQYF.

Relative to its sample, this clone is medium-sized (0.01 to 0.1%). The chain carries TRBV6-1 and TRBJ1-5; the D gene is possibly TRBD1 (5 bases). Trimming cost V 5 bases and J 0 bases, with 11 bases left between them. Germline assignment: CDR1 MNHNS and CDR2 SASEGT. CDR3 size: 15 residues. CDR3 nucleotide sequence: TGTGCCAGCAGTCAACAGGATAATAGCAATCAGCCCCAGCATTTT. Amino acid sequence: CASSQQDNSNQPQHF.

The V gene is TRBV3-1, the J gene TRBJ2-7, with unresolved D. Germline assignment: CDR1 LGHDT and CDR2 YNNKEL (reference sequence). The ends were cut back, 6 bases at V and 0 bases at J, with 12 bases in the middle. The CDR3 is made up of 14 amino acids. CDR3 nucleotides: TGTGCCAGCAGTCCGACGGTTAGCTCCTACGAGCAGTACTTC. The encoded protein is CASSPTVSSYEQYF.

This clone showed up many times. This sequence joins TRBV29-1 and TRBJ2-3, with 9 bases fitting TRBD2. After removal of 6 bases from V and 4 bases from J, the junction contained 5 bases not matched to a gene. CDR3 length equals 13 residues. Germline values: CDR1 SQVTM, CDR2 ANQGSEA. DNA for the CDR3: TGCAGCGTGTTAGCGGGAGCGGCAGATACGCAGTATTTT. Protein sequence: CSVLAGAADTQYF.

This rearrangement joins TRBV28 to TRBJ1-5; D uncertain. The CDR3 is made up of 13 amino acids. The V gene's germline CDR1 is MDHEN and CDR2 SYDVKM. Trimming removed 2 bases from V and 0 bases from J, with 2 bases in between. The CDR3, as DNA: TGTGCCAGCAGTTTAGATAGCAATCAGCCCCAGCATTTT. Translated, it gives CASSLDSNQPQHF.

This chain connects TRBV5-1 to TRBJ1-1; D gene uncertain. Germline loops: CDR1 SGHRS, CDR2 YFSETQ. The CDR3 runs 13 residues. The germline V and J ends were trimmed by 7 bases and 1 base, with 11 bases remaining between them. The CDR3 region has the DNA TGCGCCAGCTATTCCCAAGAGAACACTGAAGCTTTCTTT. Amino acid sequence: CASYSQENTEAFF. The whole variable domain, filled in from reference TRBV5-1 and TRBJ1-1, reads KAGVTQTPRYLIKTRGQQVTLSCSPISGHRSVSWYQQTPGQGLQFLFEYFSETQRNKGNFPGRFSGRQFSNSRSEMNVSTLELGDSALYLCASYSQENTEAFFGQGTRLTVV.

The V gene is TRBV30, the J gene TRBJ1-5; D is ambiguous. The CDR3 extends over 14 amino acids. V was pared by 1 base and J by 2 bases, with 9 bases between. Germline lookup yields CDR1 GTSNPN and CDR2 SVGIG (reference sequence). CDR3 sequence: CAWSGGIGNQPQHF. The CDR3 DNA reads as TGTGCCTGGAGTGGTGGGATTGGCAATCAGCCCCAGCATTTT.